Below, one T cell receptor (beta chain) is given with its context. Its cognate antigen has yet to be identified. No base qualities exist here, and no much larger clone lies one base off it. Mismatch repair deficiency in every enrolled patient was established by polymerase chain reaction or immunohistochemistry. TCR sequencing was performed for a few patients who responded to pembrolizumab therapy. The phase II trial prospectively tested pembrolizumab PD-1 blockade in advanced mismatch repair-deficient cancers regardless of tissue of origin. Peripheral blood T cell samples were serially collected before and at multiple times after PD-1 blockade was started. The timing of each blood sample was reported as weeks after the first dose of pembrolizumab. CDR1 and CDR2 (MDHEN, SYDVKM) derive from the germline V gene. V ends up 5 bases short and J 4 bases short, with an unmatched junction base count of 9. The CDR3 spans 15 residues, from the cysteine through the phenylalanine. Left in the record is the CDR3 DNA by itself, 45 bases read in frame from the first base.

Libraries were constructed by the immunoSEQ multiplex PCR assay. Drawn from immuneACCESS, this table holds only the in-frame rearrangements with V and J called that TCRdb kept. Clones are partly lost; checked studies trace under half to an unresolved V gene and leave the rest unexplained. Counted in this sample were about 120,000 clones; around nine tenths of them appeared once. The ten largest clones represent about 12% of the sample. The data stem from a study of PD-1 blockade in mismatch repair-deficient tumors (dated by TCRdb to about 2017). For the study in its entirety: Between late 2013 and late 2016, 80 to 90 consecutive patients with eleven to twelve mismatch repair-deficient cancer types, all previously treated and progressing, were enrolled in the trial. Deep sequencing of TCR CDR3 regions was used to track tumor-associated T cell clones in peripheral blood of patients responding to PD-1 blockade. General study outcomes and caveats: Clones residing in the tumor, which were often undetectable in blood before treatment, expanded quickly after pembrolizumab and then contracted, generally before radiologic responses.

The rearrangement joined TRBV28 to TRBJ1-1; 8 bases in the middle match TRBD1. This material consisted of peripheral blood, taken approximately 73 weeks after starting pembrolizumab. The TCR comes from an adult with mismatch repair-deficient cancer. The CDR3 amino acid sequence is: CASSPTWDRTTEAFF. The DNA sequence reads TGTGCCAGCAGTCCCACCTGGGACAGGACCACTGAAGCTTTCTTT.